This TCR beta chain is from a study of T cell responses to AZD1222 COVID-19 vaccine. CDR1 and CDR2 (germline): WSHSY, SAAADI. This CDR3 has 13 residues. With V trimmed by 8 bases and J by 6 bases, 9 bases remained unmatched. Sequenced by immunoSEQ multiplex PCR; TCRdb stores in-frame clones only, minus some. Here the sample spans 150,000 to 180,000 clones, more than 90% being singletons. This chain connects TRBV10-2 to TRBJ2-7; TRBD1 aligns across 8 bases. The sequence derives from an adult in good health. The sample here was peripheral blood, taken on day 0 of AZD1222 vaccination. For the CDR3, the DNA is TGCGCCAGCCGGCCGGGACAGGTGGGCGAGCAGTACTTC. Protein: CASRPGQVGEQYF.